The rows below give T cell receptor beta chains drawn from one sample of a study of shared clonotypes between healthy human individuals. Profiled with immunoSEQ multiplex PCR; TCRdb holds only in-frame clones, not every one. The data contain just over 2,000,000 clones, roughly 95% of them singletons. Sequenced input: naive CD8+ T cells sorted from blood. These receptors all come from a man aged 18 to 29 in good health. The CDR3 runs from the conserved cysteine through the conserved F or W. The order of the fields is V gene, clone size, D gene, J gene, CDR3 DNA, CDR3 protein. D genes are given only for firm matches. Part of the rows lack a size; the others show once, few, many or a class for expanded clones.

v_gene: TRBV7-9
abundance: -
d_gene: -
j_gene: TRBJ1-4
CDR3nt: TGTGCCAGCAGTCATGACAGTAGGTTTGGGGAAAAACTGTTTTTT
CDR3aa: CASSHDSRFGEKLFF

v_gene: TRBV7-9
abundance: -
d_gene: -
j_gene: TRBJ2-7
CDR3nt: TGTGCCAGCAGCTTAGGGAAGGGGGACTCCTACGAGCAGTACTTC
CDR3aa: CASSLGKGDSYEQYF

v_gene: TRBV2
abundance: -
d_gene: -
j_gene: TRBJ2-7
CDR3nt: TGTGCCAGCTCAGTGAGCCCCGGCTACGAGCAGTACTTC
CDR3aa: CASSVSPGYEQYF

v_gene: TRBV4-1
abundance: -
d_gene: TRBD1
j_gene: TRBJ2-1
CDR3nt: TGCGCCAGCAGCCAGACGCCTCCGACAGGGGGCTTAAATGAGCAGTTCTTC
CDR3aa: CASSQTPPTGGLNEQFF

v_gene: TRBV7-8
abundance: -
d_gene: -
j_gene: TRBJ1-2
CDR3nt: TGTGCCAGCAGCCAAGGGGAGGGTGCTACGACGGGGGGCTACACCTTC
CDR3aa: CASSQGEGATTGGYTF

v_gene: TRBV5-4
abundance: once
d_gene: -
j_gene: TRBJ2-7
CDR3nt: TGTGCCAGCAGCTTTGACTCCTACGAGCAGTACTTC
CDR3aa: CASSFDSYEQYF

v_gene: TRBV6-6
abundance: -
d_gene: TRBD1
j_gene: TRBJ1-2
CDR3nt: TGTGCCAGCGTAGACAGGGGGCTTTATGGCTACACCTTC
CDR3aa: CASVDRGLYGYTF

v_gene: TRBV27
abundance: -
d_gene: TRBD1
j_gene: TRBJ1-3
CDR3nt: TGTGCCAGCAGGAGGGGGCCGGCTGGAAACACCATATATTTT
CDR3aa: CASRRGPAGNTIYF

v_gene: TRBV27
abundance: -
d_gene: -
j_gene: TRBJ2-1
CDR3nt: TGTGCCAGCAGTTTGGGCAGTTACAATGAGCAGTTCTTC
CDR3aa: CASSLGSYNEQFF

v_gene: TRBV7-3
abundance: -
d_gene: TRBD2
j_gene: TRBJ2-1
CDR3nt: TGTGCCAGCAGCCCTAATATTGGTCGGACTAGCGGGGACTACAATGAGCAGTTCTTC
CDR3aa: CASSPNIGRTSGDYNEQFF

v_gene: TRBV5-6
abundance: -
d_gene: -
j_gene: TRBJ2-2
CDR3nt: TGTGCCAGCAGACCCGCCGGGAGCAAGAACGCCGGGGAGCTGTTTTTT
CDR3aa: CASRPAGSKNAGELFF

v_gene: TRBV9
abundance: -
d_gene: -
j_gene: TRBJ2-3
CDR3nt: TGTGCCAGCAGCGTGGAAGGAGAAATCCTCACAGATACGCAGTATTTT
CDR3aa: CASSVEGEILTDTQYF

v_gene: TRBV13
abundance: -
d_gene: TRBD2
j_gene: TRBJ2-1
CDR3nt: TGTGCCAGCAGCTTATTGGGGACTAGCGGGGCCGGTGAGCAGTTCTTC
CDR3aa: CASSLLGTSGAGEQFF

v_gene: TRBV7-9
abundance: -
d_gene: TRBD2
j_gene: TRBJ2-1
CDR3nt: TGTGCCAGCAGCTTAAATAGCGGGAGTGAGCAGTTCTTC
CDR3aa: CASSLNSGSEQFF

v_gene: TRBV28
abundance: -
d_gene: -
j_gene: TRBJ2-7
CDR3nt: TGTGCCAGCAGTTTTTCTAAATCTCAAGTCGAGCAGTACTTC
CDR3aa: CASSFSKSQVEQYF

v_gene: TRBV10-2
abundance: once
d_gene: -
j_gene: TRBJ1-1
CDR3nt: TGCGCCAGCAGTGCCGCGGACGGGGCTATGAACACTGAAGCTTTCTTT
CDR3aa: CASSAADGAMNTEAFF

v_gene: TRBV19
abundance: -
d_gene: -
j_gene: TRBJ2-5
CDR3nt: TGTGCCAGTAGTACGCCAGAGAACCAAGAGACCCAGTACTTC
CDR3aa: CASSTPENQETQYF

v_gene: TRBV10-1
abundance: -
d_gene: TRBD2
j_gene: TRBJ2-1
CDR3nt: TGCGCCAGCAGTAGGACTAGCGGGAGTCGGTATGAGCAGTTCTTC
CDR3aa: CASSRTSGSRYEQFF

v_gene: TRBV11-2
abundance: few
d_gene: -
j_gene: TRBJ1-6
CDR3nt: TGTGCCAGCAGCTATCATAATTCACCCCTCCACTTT
CDR3aa: CASSYHNSPLHF

v_gene: TRBV11-2
abundance: -
d_gene: -
j_gene: TRBJ1-2
CDR3nt: TGTGCCAGCAGCTTTGGGGGCCCTAACTATGGCTACACCTTC
CDR3aa: CASSFGGPNYGYTF

v_gene: TRBV7-6
abundance: -
d_gene: -
j_gene: TRBJ2-5
CDR3nt: TGTGCCAGCAGCTACCTCCCGGGGATGGAGACCCAGTACTTC
CDR3aa: CASSYLPGMETQYF

v_gene: TRBV13
abundance: -
d_gene: -
j_gene: TRBJ2-1
CDR3nt: TGTGCCAGCAGCTCTCTGACTAGATCGAACTACAATGAGCAGTTCTTC
CDR3aa: CASSSLTRSNYNEQFF

v_gene: TRBV7-7
abundance: -
d_gene: TRBD2
j_gene: TRBJ2-2
CDR3nt: TGTGCTAGCAGCTTCCGACCGACTAGCGGGGGGGCCCCCGGGGAGCTGTTTTTT
CDR3aa: CASSFRPTSGGAPGELFF

v_gene: TRBV5-8
abundance: -
d_gene: TRBD1
j_gene: TRBJ2-3
CDR3nt: TGTGCCAGCACCCTGACAGGGACGACAGATACGCAGTATTTT
CDR3aa: CASTLTGTTDTQYF

v_gene: TRBV28
abundance: -
d_gene: -
j_gene: TRBJ2-2
CDR3nt: TGTGCCAGCAGTTCCCCCTTGCTCCCCGGGGAGCTGTTTTTT
CDR3aa: CASSSPLLPGELFF

v_gene: TRBV6-1
abundance: -
d_gene: TRBD2
j_gene: TRBJ2-3
CDR3nt: TGTGCCAGCAGCCATCTAGCGGAAGCGGATACGCAGTATTTT
CDR3aa: CASSHLAEADTQYF

v_gene: TRBV5-4
abundance: -
d_gene: TRBD1
j_gene: TRBJ1-1
CDR3nt: TGTGCCAGCAGCACCGACAGGGGGCCTGAAGCTTTCTTT
CDR3aa: CASSTDRGPEAFF

v_gene: TRBV6-5
abundance: -
d_gene: -
j_gene: TRBJ2-2
CDR3nt: TGTGCCAGCAGTTATTCGGGTTACGCCGGGGAGCTGTTTTTT
CDR3aa: CASSYSGYAGELFF

v_gene: TRBV5-6
abundance: -
d_gene: -
j_gene: TRBJ1-2
CDR3nt: TGTGCCAGCAGCTTGGGGGCAGGGTTTGGCTATGGCTACACCTTC
CDR3aa: CASSLGAGFGYGYTF

v_gene: TRBV29-1
abundance: -
d_gene: -
j_gene: TRBJ2-6
CDR3nt: TGCAGCGTTGATGGGGCGGCTTCCTCTGGGGCCAACGTCCTGACTTTC
CDR3aa: CSVDGAASSGANVLTF

v_gene: TRBV5-6
abundance: -
d_gene: TRBD2
j_gene: TRBJ2-1
CDR3nt: TGTGCCAGCAGCTTAGGACTAGCGGGCGTCAAAAGCTCCTACAATGAGCAGTTCTTC
CDR3aa: CASSLGLAGVKSSYNEQFF

v_gene: TRBV5-6
abundance: -
d_gene: -
j_gene: TRBJ2-4
CDR3nt: TGTGCCAGCAGCTTGGTTCAGCAAAACATTCAGTACTTC
CDR3aa: CASSLVQQNIQYF

v_gene: TRBV7-9
abundance: few
d_gene: TRBD2
j_gene: TRBJ2-7
CDR3nt: TGTGCCAGCAGCAATACCCCAGCGGGGTCCTACGAGCAGTACTTC
CDR3aa: CASSNTPAGSYEQYF

v_gene: TRBV27
abundance: -
d_gene: TRBD2
j_gene: TRBJ2-5
CDR3nt: TGTGCCAGCAGTTTTTTAGCGGGGGGGCCTCAAGAGACCCAGTACTTC
CDR3aa: CASSFLAGGPQETQYF

v_gene: TRBV1
abundance: -
d_gene: -
j_gene: TRBJ1-2
CDR3nt: TGCACCAGCAGCCATACACGGGTTTCGGGGTATGGCTACACCTTC
CDR3aa: CTSSHTRVSGYGYTF

v_gene: TRBV5-6
abundance: -
d_gene: -
j_gene: TRBJ2-1
CDR3nt: TGTGCCAGCAGCTTGGAGCCGGGTTTTTCCTACAATGAGCAGTTCTTC
CDR3aa: CASSLEPGFSYNEQFF

v_gene: TRBV30
abundance: -
d_gene: -
j_gene: TRBJ2-6
CDR3nt: TGTGCCTGGAGCCAAGTCGCCGGGGCCAACGTCCTGACTTTC
CDR3aa: CAWSQVAGANVLTF

v_gene: TRBV6-5
abundance: -
d_gene: TRBD1
j_gene: TRBJ2-2
CDR3nt: TGTGCCAGCAGTTACAAGCAGGGGGCAGCCGGGGAGCTGTTTTTT
CDR3aa: CASSYKQGAAGELFF

v_gene: TRBV5-4
abundance: -
d_gene: -
j_gene: TRBJ2-7
CDR3nt: TGTGCCAGCAGCTTGGATGGCCCGTTCCTGGAGCAGTACTTC
CDR3aa: CASSLDGPFLEQYF

v_gene: TRBV7-6
abundance: once
d_gene: -
j_gene: TRBJ2-3
CDR3nt: TGTGCCAGCAACGGTCAACACACCGAAAGCCCGGATACGCAGTATTTT
CDR3aa: CASNGQHTESPDTQYF